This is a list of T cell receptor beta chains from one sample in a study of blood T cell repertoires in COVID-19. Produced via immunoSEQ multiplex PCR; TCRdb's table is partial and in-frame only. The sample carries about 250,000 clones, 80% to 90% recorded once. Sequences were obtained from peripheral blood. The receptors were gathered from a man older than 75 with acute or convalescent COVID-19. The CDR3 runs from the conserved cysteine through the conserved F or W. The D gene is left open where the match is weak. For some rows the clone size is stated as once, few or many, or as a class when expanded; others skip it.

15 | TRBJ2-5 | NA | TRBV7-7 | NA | TGTGCTAGCAGCTTAGCTCAGGGGGGCCAAGAGACCCAGTACTTC | CASSLAQGGQETQYF
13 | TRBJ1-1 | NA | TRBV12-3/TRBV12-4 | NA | TGTGCCAGCAGTTACGCGGAGAACACTGAAGCTTTCTTT | CASSYAENTEAFF
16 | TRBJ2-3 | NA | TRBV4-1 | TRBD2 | TGCGCCAGCAGCTCCCGACTAGCGGGAGGGACAGATACGCAGTATTTT | CASSSRLAGGTDTQYF
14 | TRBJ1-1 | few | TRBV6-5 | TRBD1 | TGTGCCAGCAAAAAAGGACAGGGGGAGGGAGGGGCTTTCTTT | CASKKGQGEGGAFF
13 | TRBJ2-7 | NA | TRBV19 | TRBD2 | TGTGCCAGTAGTACTAGCGGGGGATACGAGCAGTACTTC | CASSTSGGYEQYF
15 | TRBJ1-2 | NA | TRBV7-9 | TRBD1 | TGTGCCAGCAGCTTATCCGGGACAGGGTTTTATGGCTACACCTTC | CASSLSGTGFYGYTF
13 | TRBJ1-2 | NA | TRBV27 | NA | TGTGCCAGCAGTTTATCAGCACGGGGTGGCTACACCTTC | CASSLSARGGYTF
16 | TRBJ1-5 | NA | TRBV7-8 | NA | TGTGCCAGCAGCTTAGTGAGGAACCGGGAGGATCAGCCCCAGCATTTT | CASSLVRNREDQPQHF
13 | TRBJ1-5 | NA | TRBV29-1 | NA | TGCAGCGTTCTTGACAGCAGCAATCAGCCCCAGCATTTT | CSVLDSSNQPQHF
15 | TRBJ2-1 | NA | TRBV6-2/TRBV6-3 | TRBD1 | TGTGCCAGCAGTTTCGGACAGGGGATTTACAATGAGCAGTTCTTC | CASSFGQGIYNEQFF
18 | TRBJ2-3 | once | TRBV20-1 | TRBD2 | TGCAGTGCTAGTCCCCGTTTAGCGGGGGGGCGCGGCACAGATACGCAGTATTTT | CSASPRLAGGRGTDTQYF
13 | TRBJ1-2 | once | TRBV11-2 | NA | TGTGCCAGCAGCTACCGGGCAGGGGATGGCTACACCTTC | CASSYRAGDGYTF
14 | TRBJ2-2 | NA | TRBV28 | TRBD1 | TGTGCCAGCACCGGGACAGGGGATACCGGGGAGCTGTTTTTT | CASTGTGDTGELFF
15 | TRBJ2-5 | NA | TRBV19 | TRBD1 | TGTGCCAGTACCACGAAGGGACAGGCCCAAGAGACCCAGTACTTC | CASTTKGQAQETQYF
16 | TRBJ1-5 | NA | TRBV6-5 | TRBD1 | TGTGCCAGCAGTTTAAAAGGGACAGAGACCAATCAGCCCCAGCATTTT | CASSLKGTETNQPQHF
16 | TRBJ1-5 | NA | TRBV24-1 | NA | TGTGCCACCAGTGAACGTCAGGGAAGTGACAATCAGCCCCAGCATTTT | CATSERQGSDNQPQHF
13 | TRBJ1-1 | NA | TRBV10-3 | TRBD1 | TGTGCCACGAGACAGGGGGCGTGGACTGAAGCTTTCTTT | CATRQGAWTEAFF
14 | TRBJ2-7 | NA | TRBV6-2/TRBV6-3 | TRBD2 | TGTGCCAGCAGTTATTCAAGCGGGAGTTACGAGCAGTACTTC | CASSYSSGSYEQYF
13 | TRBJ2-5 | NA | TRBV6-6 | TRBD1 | TGTGCCAGCGGGGGACAGGGGATAGAGACCCAGTACTTC | CASGGQGIETQYF
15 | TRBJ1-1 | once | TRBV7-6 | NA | TGTGCCAGCAGCCCCCCGGGGGGAATGAACACTGAAGCTTTCTTT | CASSPPGGMNTEAFF
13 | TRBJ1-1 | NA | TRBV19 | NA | TGTGCCAGTAGTACGACAGGGAACACTGAAGCTTTCTTT | CASSTTGNTEAFF
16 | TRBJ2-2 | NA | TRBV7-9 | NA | TGTGCCAGCAGCCCCCCAAGGGGGTCGAACACCGGGGAGCTGTTTTTT | CASSPPRGSNTGELFF
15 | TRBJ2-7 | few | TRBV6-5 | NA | TGTGCCAGCAGTTACGACGTTAGCGGTTCCTACGAGCAGTACTTC | CASSYDVSGSYEQYF